These T cell receptor beta chains were read from a single sample in a study of shared clonotypes between healthy human individuals. Using immunoSEQ multiplex PCR, the repertoire was profiled, and TCRdb retains in-frame clones only, with some absent. The table includes about 480,000 clones, less than 85% detected once. Sequencing used PBMCs. The receptors originated from a woman aged 40 to 49 in good health. Some clones in this sample may be carry-over from other donors' samples. Both conserved end residues are part of each CDR3. A D gene is named only where the DNA matches it firmly. Only some rows state a clone size, as once, few, many or a class for expanded clones.

TRBV7-7	few	TRBJ2-3	NA	TGTGCTAGCAGCTTCGGCGCAGGGGGCACAGATACGCAGTATTTT	CASSFGAGGTDTQYF
TRBV7-3	NA	TRBJ2-1	TRBD2	TGTGCCAGCAGCTTACCAGGTTTAGCGGGGAATAGCAATGAGCAGTTCTTC	CASSLPGLAGNSNEQFF
TRBV27	NA	TRBJ2-7	NA	TGTGCCAGCAGTTTAATAGGGGTCCACGAGCAGTACTTC	CASSLIGVHEQYF
TRBV27	NA	TRBJ2-5	NA	TGTGCCAGCAGGAAACCGGGACTCCAAGAGACCCAGTACTTC	CASRKPGLQETQYF
TRBV15	NA	TRBJ2-3	TRBD2	TGTGCCACCAGCAACTCTCCCGGGACTAGCGGGAGGTGGATAGATACGCAGTATTTT	CATSNSPGTSGRWIDTQYF
TRBV5-1	NA	TRBJ2-1	TRBD2	TGCGCCAGCAGCTTCTCACTAGCGGGAGCGAACAATGAGCAGTTCTTC	CASSFSLAGANNEQFF
TRBV28	NA	TRBJ2-7	NA	TGTGCCAGCAGTTCCCCGGGACTCGAAAAGAGGGAGCAGTACTTC	CASSSPGLEKREQYF
TRBV18	NA	TRBJ2-1	TRBD1	TGTGCCAGCTCATCCCCCGGGACAGGGAAGAATGAGCAGTTCTTC	CASSSPGTGKNEQFF
TRBV5-4	NA	TRBJ2-7	NA	TGTGCCAGCAGCTTGGGGGACTCCCCCTACGAGCAGTACTTC	CASSLGDSPYEQYF
TRBV29-1	NA	TRBJ2-5	TRBD1	TGCAGCGTAGCGGGACAGGGGGCGGGAGAGACCCAGTACTTC	CSVAGQGAGETQYF
TRBV14	NA	TRBJ1-1	TRBD1	TGTGCCAGCAGCCAAGTTTACAGGGGGCGAGGAAACACTGAAGCTTTCTTT	CASSQVYRGRGNTEAFF
TRBV27	NA	TRBJ1-2	NA	TGTGCCAGCAGTTTAAGGGGAAGCTATGGCTACACCTTC	CASSLRGSYGYTF